The text below deals with one TCR beta chain. Its antigen is unidentified. Assay used: immunoSEQ multiplex PCR; TCRdb lists only in-frame clones, some missing. This table has fewer than 35,000 clones, roughly nine tenths appearing once. The data are from a study of T cell responses to AZD1222 COVID-19 vaccine. Study overall: Combined were second doses at about 4 or about 12 weeks.

General study points: Reports indicate that nearly half of spike-specific TCRs are directed at unmutated variant regions.

V dropped 4 bases and J dropped 1 base, with 16 bases sitting between them. This CDR3 region has 15 residues. CDR1 and CDR2 from the germline V gene are SQVTM and ANQGSEA. The chain recombines TRBV29-1 with TRBJ1-2; perhaps TRBD1 as D (6 bases). The material was peripheral blood, obtained on day 0 of AZD1222 vaccination. The clonotype comes from an adult in good health. The CDR3 reads CSVGGEGGGNYGYTF. In DNA form, the CDR3 reads TGCAGCGTTGGGGGAGAGGGGGGCGGTAACTATGGCTACACCTTC.